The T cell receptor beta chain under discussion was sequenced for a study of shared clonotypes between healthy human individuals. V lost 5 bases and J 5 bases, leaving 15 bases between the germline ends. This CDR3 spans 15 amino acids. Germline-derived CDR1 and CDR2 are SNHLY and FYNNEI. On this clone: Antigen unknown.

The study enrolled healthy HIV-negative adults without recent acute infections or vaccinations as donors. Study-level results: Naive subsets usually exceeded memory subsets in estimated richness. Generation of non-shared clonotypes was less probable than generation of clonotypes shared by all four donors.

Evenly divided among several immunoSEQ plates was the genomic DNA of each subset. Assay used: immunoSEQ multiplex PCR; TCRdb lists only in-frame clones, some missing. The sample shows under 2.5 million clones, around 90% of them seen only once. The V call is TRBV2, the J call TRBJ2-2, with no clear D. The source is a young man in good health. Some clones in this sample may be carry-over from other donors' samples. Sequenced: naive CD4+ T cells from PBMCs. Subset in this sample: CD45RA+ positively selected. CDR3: CASSREGPETGELFF. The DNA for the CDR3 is TGTGCCAGCAGTAGAGAAGGGCCGGAGACCGGGGAGCTGTTTTTT.